Listed here are 25 T cell receptor beta chains from one sample, sequenced in a study of blood T cell repertoires in COVID-19. Method: immunoSEQ multiplex PCR; TCRdb's copy keeps in-frame clones and lacks some. The sample yields around 70,000 clones, 70% to 85% seen once. The sequencing input was peripheral blood. Receptors originate from a man aged 55 to 70 with active or convalescent COVID-19.

V and J are TRBV7-2 and TRBJ1-1; 9 positions match TRBD1. CDR3 length: 15 amino acids. V lost 5 bases, J lost 3 bases, and 7 bases stayed unmatched. Germline CDR1 is SGHTA and CDR2 is FQGNSA. The CDR3 nucleotides are TGTGCCAGCAGCCTAGTCGGGGACAGGGACACTGAAGCTTTCTTT. Translated: CASSLVGDRDTEAFF. Full variable domain (remainder filled in from reference TRBV7-2 and TRBJ1-1): GAGVSQSPSNKVTEKGKDVELRCDPISGHTALYWYRQSLGQGLEFLIYFQGNSAPDKSGLPSDRFSAERTGGSVSTLTIQRTQQEDSAVYLCASSLVGDRDTEAFFGQGTRLTVV.

The V call is TRBV19, the J call TRBJ1-1; D is possibly TRBD1 (5 bases). This CDR3 has 13 residues. Germline-derived CDR1 and CDR2 are LNHDA and SQIVND (reference sequence). V lost 9 bases and J lost 1, with 12 bases in between. CDR3 sequence reads: CASDPGGNTEAFF. CDR3 nucleotides: TGTGCCAGCGACCCGGGGGGGAACACTGAAGCTTTCTTT.

This clone has only one observation. V usage is TRBV7-8 and J usage is TRBJ2-1; D possibly corresponds to TRBD2 (5 bases). The CDR3 has 13 amino acids. V was shortened by 5 bases and J by 6 bases, with 11 bases between the two germline ends. Germline V gene sequence: CDR1 SGHVS, CDR2 FQNEAQ. The CDR3 region has the DNA TGTGCCAGCAGCCCAGAAGGGAGCAATGAGCAGTTCTTC. It codes for CASSPEGSNEQFF.

The V and J genes are TRBV19 and TRBJ2-1, with 11 bases identical to TRBD2. V shed 1 base and J 4 bases; nucleotides not matched to a gene: 6. Germline CDR1 and CDR2: LNHDA and SQIVND (reference sequence). The CDR3 is made up of 17 amino acids. CDR3: CASSIGGGLAVYNEQFF. As DNA, the CDR3 is TGTGCCAGTAGTATAGGTGGGGGACTAGCGGTTTACAATGAGCAGTTCTTC. The whole variable domain, remainder taken from reference TRBV19 and TRBJ2-1, is DGGITQSPKYLFRKEGQNVTLSCEQNLNHDAMYWYRQDPGQGLRLIYYSQIVNDFQKGDIAEGYSVSREKKESFPLTVTSAQKNPTAFYLCASSIGGGLAVYNEQFFGPGTRLTVL.

The chain is built from TRBV25-1 and TRBJ1-1, with TRBD1 as a possible D gene (5 bases). The CDR3 covers 15 residues. From germline, CDR1 is MGHDK and CDR2 SYGVNS. The V end was cut by 8 bases, the J end by 0 bases, with 16 bases between. This CDR3 reads CASGGTPGVNTEAFF. CDR3 sequence (DNA): TGTGCCAGCGGAGGGACTCCGGGGGTGAACACTGAAGCTTTCTTT.

This chain connects TRBV5-8 to TRBJ1-5, with TRBD1 as a possible D gene (5 bases). V was shortened by 2 bases and J by 5 bases, with 11 bases between the two germline ends. Germline lookup yields CDR1 SGHTS and CDR2 YDEGEE. The CDR3 extends over 14 amino acids. CDR3 nucleotide sequence: TGTGCCAGCAGCTTCGGAAGGGGCTATCAGCCCCAGCATTTT. Translation: CASSFGRGYQPQHF.

The chain employs TRBV24-1 and TRBJ2-2, with D uncertain. The CDR3 contains 16 residues. CDR1 KGHDR and CDR2 SFDVKD come from the germline V gene. V lost 4 bases and J lost 0, with 11 bases in between. This CDR3 is CATSDWAASNTGELFF. The CDR3 region has the DNA TGTGCCACCAGTGACTGGGCAGCTTCGAACACCGGGGAGCTGTTTTTT.

The chain has TRBV9 and TRBJ1-3; tentative D call: TRBD1 (6 bases). The CDR3 covers 15 residues. Germline CDR1 is SGDLS and CDR2 is YYNGEE. The V end lost 2 bases, the J end lost 2 bases, and 11 bases lay between the germline ends. The CDR3 spells CASSVRTAAGNTIYF. CDR3 bases: TGTGCCAGCAGCGTCCGGACAGCTGCTGGAAACACCATATATTTT.

This rearrangement joins TRBV5-6 to TRBJ1-1, with a possible D match to TRBD1 (5 bases). The CDR3 is 12 amino acids. V lost 0 bases, J lost 10 bases, and 10 bases lay in between. From germline, CDR1 is SGHDT and CDR2 YYEEEE. CDR3 protein: CASSLGQTGAFF. DNA of the CDR3: TGTGCCAGCAGCTTGGGACAGACCGGAGCTTTCTTT.

This clone was seen a single time. The CDR3 here is CASSESRGVFEKLFF. DNA for the CDR3: TGTGCCAGCAGTGAATCCCGGGGGGTATTTGAAAAACTGTTTTTT. The chain couples TRBV25-1 to TRBJ1-4; perhaps TRBD1 as D (5 bases). The V end was cut by 1 base, the J end by 7 bases, with 13 bases between. Germline CDR1 reads MGHDK; CDR2 reads SYGVNS. The CDR3 length is 15 residues.

This clone came up a few times. The chain uses TRBV5-5 and TRBJ1-2; D gene unclear. Trimming took off 4 bases at V and 5 bases at J, with 18 bases between the two ends. The CDR3 runs 15 residues. Germline V gene lookup returns CDR1 SGHKS and CDR2 YYEKEE (reference sequence). CDR3 DNA: TGTGCCAGCAGCCCTGAAGTAGTCGTCCTTTATGGCTACACCTTC. It codes for CASSPEVVVLYGYTF.

This clone was found many times. This chain's CDR3 is CASSFTENSPLHF. The CDR3 region has the DNA TGTGCCAGCAGTTTTACTGAGAATTCACCCCTCCACTTT. J is TRBJ1-6 and V is TRBV28; unclear D gene. This CDR3 contains 13 residues. Looked up from germline, CDR1 is MDHEN and CDR2 is SYDVKM. V lost 3 bases and J lost 7, with 7 bases in between.

The gene calls are TRBV25-1 and TRBJ1-6; D not certain. V lost 7 bases and J lost 7, with 11 bases in between. The CDR3 length is 13 residues. Germline V lookup: CDR1 MGHDK, CDR2 SYGVNS. CDR3 nucleotides: TGTGCCAGCACCCAGGTCACCAATTCACCCCTCCACTTT. This translates into CASTQVTNSPLHF.

The chain links TRBV11-2 to TRBJ2-7; 12 positions match TRBD2. CDR3 length equals 17 residues. CDR1 is SGHAT and CDR2 is FQNNGV in the germline V gene. The trim removed 2 bases at V and 0 bases at J, leaving 5 bases unmatched. The DNA for the CDR3 is TGTGCCAGCAGCTTAATGCTAGCGGGGGGGAGCTCCTACGAGCAGTACTTC. Translated, it gives CASSLMLAGGSSYEQYF. Based on the CDR3 plus reference TRBV11-2 and TRBJ2-7, the full variable domain is EAGVAQSPRYKIIEKRQSVAFWCNPISGHATLYWYQQILGQGPKLLIQFQNNGVVDDSQLPKDRFSAERLKGVDSTLKIQPAKLEDSAVYLCASSLMLAGGSSYEQYFGPGTRLTVT.

Written as DNA, the CDR3 is TGTGCCAGCAGTAACAGCGGGCGGGAGGAGCAGTACTTC. The encoded protein is CASSNSGREEQYF. The chain couples TRBV2 to TRBJ2-7, with 7 bases identical to TRBD2. The germline V gene encodes CDR1 SNHLY and CDR2 FYNNEI. This CDR3 is 13 amino acids long. V shed 5 bases and J 7 bases; nucleotides not matched to a gene: 8.

The genes are TRBV2 and TRBJ2-5; the D gene is possibly TRBD1 (5 bases). V was shortened by 0 bases and J by 4 bases, with 12 bases between the two germline ends. The CDR3 has 15 amino acids. Germline V lookup: CDR1 SNHLY, CDR2 FYNNEI. The CDR3 loop is CASSEANQGIETQYF. The CDR3 DNA sequence: TGTGCCAGCAGTGAAGCTAATCAGGGAATAGAGACCCAGTACTTC. Variable domain in full (rest from reference TRBV2 and TRBJ2-5): EPEVTQTPSHQVTQMGQEVILRCVPISNHLYFYWYRQILGQKVEFLVSFYNNEISEKSEIFDDQFSVERPDGSNFTLKIRSTKLEDSAMYFCASSEANQGIETQYFGPGTRLLVL.

The rearrangement uses TRBV30 and TRBJ2-2, with D tentatively TRBD2 (6 bases). There are 14 residues in the CDR3. The germline CDR1 and CDR2 sequences are GTSNPN and SVGIG (reference sequence). V dropped 4 bases and J dropped 4 bases, with 13 bases sitting between them. CDR3 nucleotides: TGTGCCTGGACTCCGGACTACATCACCGGGGAGCTGTTTTTT. Translation: CAWTPDYITGELFF.

The rearrangement links TRBV6-6 to TRBJ2-1, with D uncertain. CDR3 size: 12 residues. Per the germline V gene, CDR1 is MNHNY and CDR2 is SVGAGI (reference sequence). The V end was cut by 6 bases, the J end by 8 bases, with 11 bases between. The CDR3 region has the DNA TGTGCCAGCAGCCCTACCCGGGATGAGCAGTTCTTC. Amino acid sequence: CASSPTRDEQFF.

The V call is TRBV2, the J call TRBJ2-6; D gene ambiguous. CDR1 and CDR2 from the germline V gene are SNHLY and FYNNEI. The CDR3 sequence is 16 residues long. Deletions cut 3 bases from V and 4 bases from J, with 13 bases between. CDR3 sequence reads: CASSDPTGVGANVLTF. The CDR3 DNA is TGTGCCAGCAGTGACCCGACGGGTGTCGGGGCCAACGTCCTGACTTTC.

The rearrangement uses TRBV3-1 (or the pseudogene TRBV3-2) and TRBJ2-5; D is ambiguous. The CDR3 is 15 residues long. Germline loops: CDR1 LGHDT, CDR2 YNNKEL (reference sequence). V was shortened by 0 bases and J by 7 bases, with 15 bases between the two germline ends. The CDR3 bases are TGTGCCAGCAGCCAAGATAGCTCCGGATCGAGGACCCAGTACTTC. Amino acid sequence: CASSQDSSGSRTQYF.

This chain uses TRBV5-1 with TRBJ1-1, with D possibly matching TRBD1 (6 bases). With 4 bases removed from V and 2 bases from J, the gap between germline ends came to 12 bases. The CDR3 loop spans 14 amino acids. The V gene's germline CDR1 is SGHRS and CDR2 YFSETQ. DNA for the CDR3: TGCGCCAGCAGCCAAGGACAGCCTAACACTGAAGCTTTCTTT. It is translated as CASSQGQPNTEAFF.

This clone was seen only a few times. For the CDR3, the DNA is TGTGCCAGCAGCTTACTAGCGGGGGGTGGGTGGCAGTACTTC. Protein product: CASSLLAGGGWQYF. This rearrangement joins TRBV7-8 to TRBJ2-7, with 11 bases lining up with TRBD2. Germline V gene lookup returns CDR1 SGHVS and CDR2 FQNEAQ. Losses at the gene ends were 2 bases for V and 9 bases for J; bases not matched to a gene: 6. The CDR3 sequence is 14 residues long.

The V gene is TRBV5-1, the J gene TRBJ1-2; no clear D gene. The CDR3 runs 15 residues. Germline values: CDR1 SGHRS, CDR2 YFSETQ. Trimming pared 4 bases from V and 5 bases from J, leaving 18 bases between. CDR3 bases: TGCGCCAGCAGCGGTCGTTTAAGAGATGGTTATGGCTACACCTTC. Its protein is CASSGRLRDGYGYTF.

The chain recombines TRBV2 with TRBJ2-1, with 8 bases fitting TRBD1. Germline assignment: CDR1 SNHLY and CDR2 FYNNEI. The CDR3 loop spans 13 amino acids. V gave up 6 bases and J gave up 6 bases; unmatched junction bases: 4. CDR3 bases: TGTGCCAGCAGGGACGACAGGGGCAATGAGCAGTTCTTC. Translated: CASRDDRGNEQFF.

The chain couples TRBV2 to TRBJ1-5, with 11 bases that match TRBD1. Germline CDR1 is SNHLY and CDR2 is FYNNEI. The CDR3 loop spans 13 amino acids. V gave up 9 bases and J gave up 6 bases; unmatched junction bases: 4. CDR3 in amino acids: CASRTGGFQPQHF. The CDR3 region has the DNA TGTGCCAGTCGGACAGGGGGCTTTCAGCCCCAGCATTTT. Full variable domain (outside the CDR3, taken from reference TRBV2 and TRBJ1-5): EPEVTQTPSHQVTQMGQEVILRCVPISNHLYFYWYRQILGQKVEFLVSFYNNEISEKSEIFDDQFSVERPDGSNFTLKIRSTKLEDSAMYFCASRTGGFQPQHFGDGTRLSIL.